The next 21 T cell receptor beta chains were all read from a single sample in a study of control samples from healthy donors and cancer patients. The data were produced by immunoSEQ multiplex PCR, yet TCRdb's version contains in-frame clones alone and is incomplete. The sample lists about 39,000 clones; around four fifths were seen once. Sequencing input: blood. Receptor source: a man aged 60 to 75 in good health.

The CDR3 region is CASSVATAGGNYGYTF. In DNA, the CDR3 is TGTGCCAGCAGCGTAGCTACGGCAGGGGGAAACTATGGCTACACCTTC. The chain is built from TRBV9 and TRBJ1-2, with 7 nucleotides matching TRBD1. CDR1 and CDR2 (germline): SGDLS, YYNGEE. CDR3 length equals 16 residues. V lost 0 bases, J lost 2 bases, and 7 bases stayed unmatched. The full variable domain, in which reference TRBV9 and TRBJ1-2 provide the parts outside the CDR3, is DSGVTQTPKHLITATGQRVTLRCSPRSGDLSVYWYQQSLDQGLQFLIQYYNGEERAKGNILERFSAQQFPDLHSELNLSSLELGDSALYFCASSVATAGGNYGYTFGSGTRLTVV.

The genes are TRBV3-1 (or the pseudogene TRBV3-2) and TRBJ2-7; D perhaps matches TRBD2 (6 bases). The V gene's germline CDR1 is LGHDT and CDR2 YNNKEL (reference sequence). This CDR3 spans 13 amino acids. Trimming took 4 bases from V and 3 from J, leaving 10 bases between them. The CDR3 spells CASSPGLVYEQYF. DNA of the CDR3: TGTGCCAGCAGCCCGGGACTTGTCTACGAGCAGTACTTC.

This clone is medium-sized (0.01 to 0.1%). A read error may produce the germline difference seen at one junction end. The rearrangement joins TRBV25-1 to TRBJ1-3, with a possible D match to TRBD1 (6 bases). CDR1 is MGHDK and CDR2 is SYGVNS in the germline V gene. This CDR3 region has 16 residues. This chain's CDR3 is CASSESGGPGGNTIYF. For the CDR3, the DNA is TGTGCCAGCAGCGAATCCGGGGGGCCCGGTGGAAACACCATATATTTT.

This clone has more than one count but fewer than ten. The chain has TRBV2 and TRBJ1-5; 7 bases line up with TRBD1. The CDR3 loop spans 13 amino acids. The germline gives CDR1 SNHLY, CDR2 FYNNEI. J was trimmed by 4 bases and V by 7 bases; bases with no gene match: 4. The CDR3 nucleotides are TGTGCCAGCACCTCGGACAGGAATCAGCCCCAGCATTTT. Its protein is CASTSDRNQPQHF.

The rearrangement links TRBV28 to TRBJ1-5; 7 nucleotides match TRBD1. Germline CDR1 is MDHEN and CDR2 is SYDVKM. V lost 7 bases and J lost 6; bases outside the gene matches: 3. This CDR3 comprises 12 residues. In DNA, the CDR3 is TGTGCCAGCAACACAGGGGTTCAGCCCCAGCATTTT. Translation gives CASNTGVQPQHF.

The chain combines TRBV7-9 with TRBJ2-3; 7 bases are shared with TRBD1. The CDR3 loop spans 15 amino acids. CDR1 is SEHNR, CDR2 FQNEAQ, per germline (reference sequence). Trimming took 5 bases from V and 1 from J; bases not matched to a gene: 6. Written as DNA, the CDR3 is TGTGCCAGCAGCCGATACGGGACAGGCACAGATACGCAGTATTTT. This encodes CASSRYGTGTDTQYF.

This chain uses TRBV5-1 with TRBJ2-1; D possibly matches TRBD1 or TRBD2 (6 bases each). Germline V gene lookup returns CDR1 SGHRS and CDR2 YFSETQ. The CDR3 has 15 residues. V was pared by 4 bases and J by 5 bases, with 16 bases between. CDR3 nucleotide sequence: TGCGCCAGCAGCCGACGGGGGCAGGGGAACAATGAGCAGTTCTTC. Protein: CASSRRGQGNNEQFF.

The V gene is TRBV7-8, the J gene TRBJ2-1; D is possibly TRBD1 or TRBD2 (5 bases each). Germline V gene data show CDR1 as SGHVS and CDR2 as FQNEAQ. The V end was cut by 4 bases, the J end by 0 bases, with 10 bases between. This CDR3 is 15 amino acids long. The CDR3 protein is CASSYGASSYNEQFF. The CDR3 nucleotides are TGTGCCAGCAGCTACGGGGCGAGCTCCTACAATGAGCAGTTCTTC.

The rearrangement joins TRBV6-4 to TRBJ2-3; 11 bases match TRBD2. This CDR3 region has 17 residues. Germline V lookup: CDR1 MRHNA, CDR2 SNTAGT. V shed 0 bases and J 6 bases; nucleotides not matched to a gene: 8. CDR3 sequence: CASSDSGLAGGVDTQYF. The CDR3 DNA is TGTGCCAGCAGTGACTCGGGGCTAGCGGGAGGAGTGGATACGCAGTATTTT.

This clone was seen at least ten times. J is TRBJ1-1 and V is TRBV14; D unclear. Per germline, CDR1 SGHDN and CDR2 FVKESK. There are 11 residues in the CDR3. V shed 3 bases and J shed 5 bases, with 4 bases lying between them. CDR3 amino acids: CASSHSTEAFF. In nucleotides, the CDR3 is TGTGCCAGCAGCCACAGTACTGAAGCTTTCTTT.

With respect to this clone: The same CDR3 is also encoded by other DNA sequences in this sample. The chain is built from TRBV6-5 and TRBJ1-2, with TRBD1 identical over 8 bases. The CDR3 has 13 residues. J was trimmed by 8 bases and V by 6 bases; bases with no gene match: 8. Germline values: CDR1 MNHEY, CDR2 SVGAGI. The CDR3 reads CASRPAGGGGYTF. The CDR3 DNA reads as TGTGCCAGCAGGCCTGCAGGGGGCGGGGGCTACACCTTC.

V and J are TRBV19 and TRBJ2-7; 9 bases align to TRBD1. CDR3 length equals 15 residues. The ends lost 3 bases at V and 5 bases at J; junction bases unmatched: 8. The germline gives CDR1 LNHDA, CDR2 SQIVND (reference sequence). CDR3 bases: TGTGCCAGTAGTATTACCGGGACAGGGTCCCACGAGCAGTACTTC. Translating gives CASSITGTGSHEQYF.

V gene TRBV19 combines with J gene TRBJ1-1, with D possibly matching TRBD1 (5 bases). The V end was cut by 6 bases, the J end by 1 base, with 18 bases between. The V gene's germline CDR1 is LNHDA and CDR2 SQIVND (reference sequence). There are 16 residues in the CDR3. The CDR3 coding sequence is TGTGCCAGTAGATGGGACGGAACAGGACCGAACACTGAAGCTTTCTTT. It encodes CASRWDGTGPNTEAFF.

The chain has TRBV5-8 and TRBJ1-3, with 7 nucleotides matching TRBD1. Germline V gene lookup returns CDR1 SGHTS and CDR2 YDEGEE. Trimming at V came to 6 bases and at J to 0 bases, leaving 12 bases not matched to a gene. The CDR3 contains 17 residues. The CDR3: CASTDRVLIFSGNTIYF. CDR3 nucleotide sequence: TGTGCCAGCACCGACAGGGTCCTAATCTTCTCTGGAAACACCATATATTTT.

J is TRBJ1-2 and V is TRBV19; 7 nucleotides match TRBD1. This CDR3 region has 18 residues. Germline V gene sequence: CDR1 LNHDA, CDR2 SQIVND (reference sequence). The V and J ends lost 7 bases and 5 bases, in that order; junction bases with no gene match: 22. This CDR3 is CASTKTSGTEVRIYGYTF. As DNA, the CDR3 is TGTGCCAGTACCAAAACCTCCGGGACAGAAGTTCGAATTTATGGCTACACCTTC.

The chain employs TRBV4-1 and TRBJ2-1, with D perhaps TRBD1 (6 bases). From germline, CDR1 is MGHRA and CDR2 YSYEKL. Trimming stripped 1 base from V and 1 base from J, with 11 bases between. The CDR3 contains 16 residues. The CDR3 protein is CASSQVGGRSYNEQFF. The CDR3 DNA reads TGCGCCAGCAGCCAAGTAGGGGGAAGGTCCTACAATGAGCAGTTCTTC.

The rearrangement links TRBV11-2 to TRBJ2-2; TRBD1 matches 12 bases. After removal of 5 bases from V and 3 bases from J, the junction contained 10 bases not matched to a gene. The CDR3 consists of 18 residues. In germline, CDR1 is SGHAT, CDR2 FQNNGV. CDR3 sequence reads: CASSPRDRGRIDTGELFF. In nucleotides, the CDR3 is TGTGCCAGCAGCCCCCGGGACAGGGGGCGAATTGACACCGGGGAGCTGTTTTTT. Supplemented by reference TRBV11-2 and TRBJ2-2, the full variable domain reads EAGVAQSPRYKIIEKRQSVAFWCNPISGHATLYWYQQILGQGPKLLIQFQNNGVVDDSQLPKDRFSAERLKGVDSTLKIQPAKLEDSAVYLCASSPRDRGRIDTGELFFGEGSRLTVL.

This clone was counted only a few times. This chain joins TRBV15 and TRBJ2-2; D is perhaps TRBD1 (6 bases). CDR3 length equals 14 residues. Germline loops: CDR1 LNHNV, CDR2 YYDKDF (reference sequence). Between the trimmed V and J ends, which lost 5 bases and 0 bases, there was a span of 7 bases. Here the CDR3 DNA reads TGTGCCACCAGCGACAGGCCGAACACCGGGGAGCTGTTTTTT. Amino acid sequence: CATSDRPNTGELFF.

The rearrangement joins TRBV20-1 to TRBJ1-5; no clear D. The CDR3 runs to 11 residues. Deletions cut 3 bases from V and 11 bases from J, with 11 bases between. The germline V gene encodes CDR1 DFQATT and CDR2 SNEGSKA (reference sequence). CDR3 DNA: TGCAGTGCTAGGGGAGTAGAAGCCCAGCATTTT. Translation gives CSARGVEAQHF.

This chain links TRBV18 with TRBJ2-7; D is undetermined. The V end was cut by 6 bases, the J end by 0 bases, with 12 bases between. Germline V gene data show CDR1 as KGHSH and CDR2 as LQKENI. The CDR3 consists of 14 residues. DNA of the CDR3: TGTGCCAGCTCCTCAGGACGGAGCTCCTACGAGCAGTACTTC. The encoded protein is CASSSGRSSYEQYF.

On this clone: The same CDR3 can be traced to other DNA sequences in this sample. V is TRBV18 and J is TRBJ1-4; D is possibly TRBD1 (5 bases). The CDR3 length is 13 residues. Germline V gene sequence: CDR1 KGHSH, CDR2 LQKENI. V lost 1 base to trimming and J lost 8 bases, with 8 bases between them. The chain's CDR3 is CASSPRGGEKLFF. The CDR3 DNA reads as TGTGCCAGCTCACCACGGGGCGGGGAAAAACTGTTTTTT.